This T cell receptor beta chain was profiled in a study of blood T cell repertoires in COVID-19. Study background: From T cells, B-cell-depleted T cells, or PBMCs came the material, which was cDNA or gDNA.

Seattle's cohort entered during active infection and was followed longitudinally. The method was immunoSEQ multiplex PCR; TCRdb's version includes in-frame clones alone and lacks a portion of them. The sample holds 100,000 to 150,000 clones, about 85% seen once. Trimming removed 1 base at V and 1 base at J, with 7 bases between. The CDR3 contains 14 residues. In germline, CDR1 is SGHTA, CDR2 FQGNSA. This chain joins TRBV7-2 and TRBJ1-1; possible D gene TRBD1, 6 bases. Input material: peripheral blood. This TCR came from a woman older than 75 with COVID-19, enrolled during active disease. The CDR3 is CASSLGTENTEAFF. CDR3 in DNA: TGTGCCAGCAGCTTAGGGACAGAGAACACTGAAGCTTTCTTT.